This T cell receptor (beta chain) was identified in a study of T cell responses to AZD1222 COVID-19 vaccine. General observations from the study: White British ancestry dominated among donors, who included more females, and clonal diversity was possibly underestimated.

Libraries were prepared by immunoSEQ multiplex PCR; TCRdb keeps only in-frame clonotypes and omits some of them. This table holds approximately 190,000 clones, approximately 95% found once. Second-dose groups at about 4 or about 12 weeks were pooled. The germline V gene has CDR1 MDHEN and CDR2 SYDVKM. The CDR3 is made up of 16 amino acids. V lost 3 bases and J 0 bases, leaving 12 bases between the germline ends. A word on this clone: Its target is unknown.

This chain links TRBV28 with TRBJ1-3, with D maybe TRBD1 (6 bases). This receptor was taken from an adult who received the AZD1222 COVID-19 vaccine. The input for sequencing was peripheral blood, taken 28 days after the second AZD1222 dose. Written as DNA, the CDR3 is TGTGCCAGCAGTTTTGGACAGTCCCCCTCTGGAAACACCATATATTTT. Its translation: CASSFGQSPSGNTIYF.